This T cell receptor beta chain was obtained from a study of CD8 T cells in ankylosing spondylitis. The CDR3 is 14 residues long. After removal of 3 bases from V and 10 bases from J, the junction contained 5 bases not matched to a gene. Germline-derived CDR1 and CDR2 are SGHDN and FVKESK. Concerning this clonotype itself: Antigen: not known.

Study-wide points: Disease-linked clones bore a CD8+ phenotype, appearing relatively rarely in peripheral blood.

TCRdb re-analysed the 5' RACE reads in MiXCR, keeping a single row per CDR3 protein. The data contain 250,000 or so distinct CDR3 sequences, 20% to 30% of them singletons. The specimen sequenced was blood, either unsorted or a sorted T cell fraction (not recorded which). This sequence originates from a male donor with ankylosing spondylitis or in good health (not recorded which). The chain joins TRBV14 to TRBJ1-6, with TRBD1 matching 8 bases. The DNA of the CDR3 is TGTGCCAGCAGCCAGACAGGGGCCTACTCACCCCTCCACTTT. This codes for CASSQTGAYSPLHF.